This T cell receptor (beta chain) was retrieved from a study of cytomegalovirus exposure and HLA in healthy donors. Overall study findings and caveats: In vitro checks showed that a few CMV-associated chains really do target CMV antigens.

PCR used 60 Vbeta primers and 13 Jbeta primers. TCRdb's table, derived via immunoSEQ multiplex PCR, lists solely in-frame clones and lacks some. The repertoire includes roughly 58,000 clones, 75% to 85% of them detected once, and about 1.5% sits in the top ten. The V end lost 0 bases, the J end lost 4 bases, and 19 bases lay between the germline ends. Germline assignment: CDR1 SGHDN and CDR2 FVKESK. CDR3 size: 18 residues. As regards this clone: The antigen is unknown.

The sequencing sample was made of PBMCs. This chain joins TRBV14 and TRBJ2-1; D might be TRBD1 (6 bases). This TCR was recovered from a human donor in good health. CDR3 protein: CASSQEPQGNGVYNEQFF. CDR3 DNA sequence: TGTGCCAGCAGCCAAGAGCCACAGGGTAACGGCGTGTACAATGAGCAGTTCTTC.